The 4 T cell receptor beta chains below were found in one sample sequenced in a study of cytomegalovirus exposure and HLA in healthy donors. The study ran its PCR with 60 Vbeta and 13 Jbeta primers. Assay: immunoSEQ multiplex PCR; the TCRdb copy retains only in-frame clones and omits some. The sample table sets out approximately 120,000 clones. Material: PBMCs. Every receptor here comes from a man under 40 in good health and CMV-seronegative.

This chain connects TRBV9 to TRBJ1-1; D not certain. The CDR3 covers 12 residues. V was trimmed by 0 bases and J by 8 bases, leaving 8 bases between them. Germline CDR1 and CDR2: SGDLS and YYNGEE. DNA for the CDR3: TGTGCCAGCAGCGTAGATCAGACAGAAGCTTTCTTT. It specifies CASSVDQTEAFF. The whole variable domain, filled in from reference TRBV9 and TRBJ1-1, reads DSGVTQTPKHLITATGQRVTLRCSPRSGDLSVYWYQQSLDQGLQFLIQYYNGEERAKGNILERFSAQQFPDLHSELNLSSLELGDSALYFCASSVDQTEAFFGQGTRLTVV.

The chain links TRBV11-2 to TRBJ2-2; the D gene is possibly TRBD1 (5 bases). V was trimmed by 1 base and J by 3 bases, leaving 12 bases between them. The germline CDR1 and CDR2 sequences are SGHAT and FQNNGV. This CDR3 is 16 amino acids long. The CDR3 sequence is CASSLGAGKDTGELFF. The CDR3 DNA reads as TGTGCCAGCAGCTTAGGGGCAGGGAAGGACACCGGGGAGCTGTTTTTT.

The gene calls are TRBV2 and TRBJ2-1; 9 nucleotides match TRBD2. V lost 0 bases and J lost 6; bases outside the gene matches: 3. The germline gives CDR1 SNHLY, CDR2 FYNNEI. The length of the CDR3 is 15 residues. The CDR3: CASSEAGLAFNEQFF. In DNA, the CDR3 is TGTGCCAGCAGTGAAGCTGGACTAGCGTTCAATGAGCAGTTCTTC.

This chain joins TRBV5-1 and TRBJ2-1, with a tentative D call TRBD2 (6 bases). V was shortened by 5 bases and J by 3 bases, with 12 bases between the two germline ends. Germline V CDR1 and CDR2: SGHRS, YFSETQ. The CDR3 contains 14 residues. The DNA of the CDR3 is TGCGCCAGCAGGACGGTCGGGAGCTACAATGAGCAGTTCTTC. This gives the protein CASRTVGSYNEQFF. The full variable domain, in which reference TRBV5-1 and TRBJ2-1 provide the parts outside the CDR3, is KAGVTQTPRYLIKTRGQQVTLSCSPISGHRSVSWYQQTPGQGLQFLFEYFSETQRNKGNFPGRFSGRQFSNSRSEMNVSTLELGDSALYLCASRTVGSYNEQFFGPGTRLTVL.